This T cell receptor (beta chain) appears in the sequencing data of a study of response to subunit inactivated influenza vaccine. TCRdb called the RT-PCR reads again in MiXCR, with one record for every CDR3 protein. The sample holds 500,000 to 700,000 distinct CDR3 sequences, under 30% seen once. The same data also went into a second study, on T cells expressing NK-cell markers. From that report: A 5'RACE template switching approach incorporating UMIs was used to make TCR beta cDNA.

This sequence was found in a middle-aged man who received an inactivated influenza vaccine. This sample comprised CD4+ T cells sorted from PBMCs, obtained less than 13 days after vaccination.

The CDR3 nucleotides are TGTGCCAGTAAACCCAGGAGAGCGAACACCGGGGAGCTGTTTTTT. It yields the protein CASKPRRANTGELFF. This chain joins TRBV19 and TRBJ2-2; no definite D call. Trimming left V 7 bases short and J 0 bases short, with 12 bases between. CDR3 length: 15 amino acids. CDR1 and CDR2 (germline): LNHDA, SQIVND (reference sequence).